Below are 15 T cell receptor beta chains sequenced from a single sample in a study of cytomegalovirus exposure and HLA in healthy donors. 60 Vbeta and 13 Jbeta primers were used in PCR. Method: immunoSEQ multiplex PCR; TCRdb's copy keeps in-frame clones and lacks some. The sample carries 60,000 to 80,000 clones, about four fifths recorded once. Sequenced input: PBMCs. All receptors come from a woman in her 30s in good health and CMV-seronegative.

CDR3 sequence (DNA): TGTGCCAGCAGCCAAGAACTTGCGGGAGCAGAAAGGAATGAGCAGTTCTTC. Amino acid sequence: CASSQELAGAERNEQFF. The V gene is TRBV4-2, the J gene TRBJ2-1; 7 positions agree with TRBD2. Trimming removed 0 bases from V and 7 bases from J; junction bases left unmatched: 12. This CDR3 region has 17 residues. The germline gives CDR1 LGHNA, CDR2 YNFKEQ.

The chain uses TRBV7-3 and TRBJ2-2; D is undetermined. This CDR3 has 15 residues. Germline V gene sequence: CDR1 SGHTA, CDR2 FQGTGA. Deletions cut 2 bases from V and 1 base from J, with 8 bases between. The CDR3 loop is CASSLEPGNTGELFF. In DNA form, the CDR3 reads TGTGCCAGCAGCTTAGAGCCAGGGAACACCGGGGAGCTGTTTTTT.

V is TRBV27 and J is TRBJ1-4, with D possibly TRBD1 on 6 matching bases. Germline V CDR1 and CDR2: MNHEY, SMNVEV (reference sequence). V lost 5 bases and J 5 bases, leaving 12 bases between the germline ends. The CDR3 sequence is 14 residues long. CDR3 residues: CASSIQGANEKLFF. For the CDR3, the DNA is TGTGCCAGCAGTATACAGGGTGCAAATGAAAAACTGTTTTTT. Filled out from reference TRBV27 and TRBJ1-4, the complete variable domain reads EAQVTQNPRYLITVTGKKLTVTCSQNMNHEYMSWYRQDPGLGLRQIYYSMNVEVTDKGDVPEGYKVSRKEKRNFPLILESPSPNQTSLYFCASSIQGANEKLFFGSGTQLSVL.

The chain uses TRBV5-1 and TRBJ2-3, with 9 positions matching TRBD2. The germline CDR1 and CDR2 sequences are SGHRS and YFSETQ. There are 16 residues in the CDR3. J lost 4 bases, V lost 3 bases, and 9 bases had no gene match. DNA for the CDR3: TGCGCCAGCAGCTGGTACCTAGCGGGACCTGCAGATACGCAGTATTTT. Amino acids: CASSWYLAGPADTQYF. The whole variable domain, filled in from reference TRBV5-1 and TRBJ2-3, reads KAGVTQTPRYLIKTRGQQVTLSCSPISGHRSVSWYQQTPGQGLQFLFEYFSETQRNKGNFPGRFSGRQFSNSRSEMNVSTLELGDSALYLCASSWYLAGPADTQYFGPGTRLTVL.

As for this clone: Sequence at one end of the junction differs from germline and may be a read error. The chain combines TRBV11-2 with TRBJ1-2, with 7 positions matching TRBD1. Looked up from germline, CDR1 is SGHAT and CDR2 is FQNNGV. The CDR3 consists of 13 residues. CDR3 bases: TGTGCCAGCAGCTTAGTAGTCTCCCCTGGACAGGACTTC. It translates to CASSLVVSPGQDF.

This clone has only a few counts. V is TRBV5-1 and J is TRBJ2-3; 13 bases are a match to TRBD2. With 2 bases clipped from V and 6 bases from J, the junction kept 9 bases outside the gene matches. Germline CDR1 and CDR2: SGHRS and YFSETQ. There are 17 residues in the CDR3. The DNA of the CDR3 is TGCGCCAGCAGCTTCCCAACTAGCGGGAGGGCCGGGGATACGCAGTATTTT. Translated, it gives CASSFPTSGRAGDTQYF.

The rearrangement joins TRBV7-6 to TRBJ2-5; 11 nucleotides line up with TRBD2. Trimming removed 5 bases from V and 1 base from J; junction bases left unmatched: 12. The CDR3 consists of 18 residues. The germline CDR1 and CDR2 sequences are SGHVS and FNYEAQ. The CDR3 DNA follows: TGTGCCAGCAGCGAGGAACGACTAGCGGGGAACCTCCAAGAGACCCAGTACTTC. Its protein product is CASSEERLAGNLQETQYF.

The chain recombines TRBV7-9 with TRBJ2-2, with TRBD2 matching 10 bases. The CDR3 covers 17 residues. Germline CDR1 reads SEHNR; CDR2 reads FQNEAQ (reference sequence). Unmatched junction bases numbered 7, after V lost 6 bases and J lost 0 bases. CDR3 sequence reads: CASRPASGSSNTGELFF. As DNA, the CDR3 is TGTGCCAGCAGACCGGCTAGCGGGAGTTCGAACACCGGGGAGCTGTTTTTT.

V usage is TRBV9 and J usage is TRBJ1-1; D is uncertain. The CDR3 length is 12 residues. V was shortened by 4 bases and J by 4 bases, with 8 bases between the two germline ends. The germline gives CDR1 SGDLS, CDR2 YYNGEE. The CDR3, as DNA: TGTGCCAGCAGCCGCGAGGGCACTGAAGCTTTCTTT. Its translation: CASSREGTEAFF.

The J gene is TRBJ2-7, the V gene TRBV11-1, with a possible D match to TRBD2 (6 bases). This CDR3 is 14 amino acids long. The V end was cut by 0 bases, the J end by 6 bases, with 12 bases between. The V gene's germline CDR1 is SGHAT and CDR2 FQDESV (reference sequence). This CDR3 reads CASSLAGDGGEQYF. The CDR3 nucleotides read TGTGCCAGCAGCTTAGCGGGGGACGGGGGCGAGCAGTACTTC.

The chain uses TRBV4-3 and TRBJ2-7; 9 nucleotides line up with TRBD2. The germline V gene has CDR1 LGHNA and CDR2 YSLEER. Trimming cost V 4 bases and J 1 base; bases outside gene matches: 8. The CDR3 extends over 16 amino acids. CDR3 sequence: CASSRQREATSYEQYV. The DNA of the CDR3 is TGCGCCAGCAGCCGCCAGCGGGAGGCTACTTCCTACGAGCAGTACGTC.

The chain combines TRBV9 with TRBJ2-1; 8 positions agree with TRBD2. The junction had 10 bases not matched to a gene; V was cut back by 4 bases and J by 7 bases. Germline CDR1 SGDLS, CDR2 YYNGEE. CDR3 length equals 15 residues. For the CDR3, the DNA is TGTGCCAGCAGCTGGGGAGGGACTAGAACAAATGAGCAGTTCTTC. It encodes CASSWGGTRTNEQFF.

J is TRBJ2-7 and V is TRBV23-1; D is unclear. TRBV23-1 qualifies as an ORF whose function is uncertain. V lost 0 bases and J 0 bases, leaving 15 bases between the germline ends. This CDR3 has 17 amino acids. CDR3 in amino acids: CASSQSCETAASYEQYF. The CDR3 DNA reads TGCGCCAGCAGTCAATCTTGTGAAACTGCTGCCTCCTACGAGCAGTACTTC.

The V and J genes are TRBV28 and TRBJ2-3; TRBD2 is a possible D gene (6 bases). Germline V gene lookup returns CDR1 MDHEN and CDR2 SYDVKM. V dropped 3 bases and J dropped 1 base, with 8 bases sitting between them. The CDR3 spans 14 residues. The CDR3 spells CASSFRLGTDTQYF. The CDR3 nucleotides are TGTGCCAGCAGTTTCCGACTAGGCACAGATACGCAGTATTTT. The whole variable domain, filled in from reference TRBV28 and TRBJ2-3, reads DVKVTQSSRYLVKRTGEKVFLECVQDMDHENMFWYRQDPGLGLRLIYFSYDVKMKEKGDIPEGYSVSREKKERFSLILESASTNQTSMYLCASSFRLGTDTQYFGPGTRLTVL.

The chain employs TRBV10-3 and TRBJ1-1; the D gene is possibly TRBD1 (6 bases). CDR1 ENHRY and CDR2 SYGVKD come from the germline V gene. This CDR3 is 14 amino acids long. V was shortened by 3 bases and J by 1 base, with 9 bases between the two germline ends. CDR3 sequence: CAISDRGANTEAFF. The CDR3 DNA reads as TGTGCCATCAGTGATCGGGGGGCGAACACTGAAGCTTTCTTT.